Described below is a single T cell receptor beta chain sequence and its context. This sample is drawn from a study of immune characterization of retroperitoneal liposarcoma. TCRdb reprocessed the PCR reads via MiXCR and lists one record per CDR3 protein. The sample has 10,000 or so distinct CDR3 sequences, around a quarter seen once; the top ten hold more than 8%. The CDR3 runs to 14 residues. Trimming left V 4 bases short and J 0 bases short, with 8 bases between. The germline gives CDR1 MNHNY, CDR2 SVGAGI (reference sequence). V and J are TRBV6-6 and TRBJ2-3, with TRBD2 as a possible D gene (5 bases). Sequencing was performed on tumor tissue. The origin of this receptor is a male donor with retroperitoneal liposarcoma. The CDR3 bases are TGTGCCAGCAGTTCCGGACTCAGCACAGATACGCAGTATTTT. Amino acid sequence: CASSSGLSTDTQYF.